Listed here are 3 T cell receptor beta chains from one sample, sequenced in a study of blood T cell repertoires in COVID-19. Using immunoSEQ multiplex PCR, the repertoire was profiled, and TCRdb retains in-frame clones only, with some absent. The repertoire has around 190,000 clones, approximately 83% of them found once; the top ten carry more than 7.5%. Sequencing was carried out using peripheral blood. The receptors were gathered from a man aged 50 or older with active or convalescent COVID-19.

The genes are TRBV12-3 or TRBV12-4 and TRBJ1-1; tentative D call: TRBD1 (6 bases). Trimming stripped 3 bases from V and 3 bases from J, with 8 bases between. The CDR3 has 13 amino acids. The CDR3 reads CASSFPGDTEAFF. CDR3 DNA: TGTGCCAGCAGTTTTCCAGGGGACACTGAAGCTTTCTTT.

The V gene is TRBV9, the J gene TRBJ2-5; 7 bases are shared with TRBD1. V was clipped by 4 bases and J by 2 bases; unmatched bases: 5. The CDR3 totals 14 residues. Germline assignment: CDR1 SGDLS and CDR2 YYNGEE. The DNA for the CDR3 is TGTGCCAGCAGCCAAGGGGGACAGCAAGAGACCCAGTACTTC. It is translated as CASSQGGQQETQYF.

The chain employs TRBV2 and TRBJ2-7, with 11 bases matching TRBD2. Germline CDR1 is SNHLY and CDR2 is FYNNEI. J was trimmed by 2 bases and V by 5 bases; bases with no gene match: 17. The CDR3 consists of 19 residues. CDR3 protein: CASSQPGTSGPNNPYEQYF. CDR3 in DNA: TGTGCCAGCAGTCAACCCGGGACTAGCGGCCCTAATAACCCCTACGAGCAGTACTTC.